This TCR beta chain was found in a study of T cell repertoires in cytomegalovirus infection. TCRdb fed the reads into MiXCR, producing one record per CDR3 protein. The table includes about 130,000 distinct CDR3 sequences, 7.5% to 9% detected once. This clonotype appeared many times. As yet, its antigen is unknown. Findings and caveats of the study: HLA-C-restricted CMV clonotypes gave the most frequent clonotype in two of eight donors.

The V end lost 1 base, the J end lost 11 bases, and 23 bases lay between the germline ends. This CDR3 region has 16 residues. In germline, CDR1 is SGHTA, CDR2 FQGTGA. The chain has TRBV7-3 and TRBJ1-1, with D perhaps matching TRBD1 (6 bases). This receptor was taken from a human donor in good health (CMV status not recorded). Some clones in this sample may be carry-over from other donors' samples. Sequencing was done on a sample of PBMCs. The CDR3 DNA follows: TGTGCCAGCAGCTTAAGAAGTAGGGCTTCAGGGGAGATCGCTTTCTTT. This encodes CASSLRSRASGEIAFF.